Following are 28 T cell receptor beta chains from one sample sequenced in a study of blood T cell repertoires in COVID-19. Profiled with immunoSEQ multiplex PCR; TCRdb holds only in-frame clones, not every one. The data hold fewer than 350,000 clones, with about 90% observed a single time. Sequenced input: peripheral blood. The receptors derive from a woman aged 25-40 years with COVID-19, enrolled during active disease.

The chain has TRBV28 and TRBJ2-7, with D possibly matching TRBD1 (5 bases). Germline V gene sequence: CDR1 MDHEN, CDR2 SYDVKM. The CDR3 has 14 residues. Trimming stripped 8 bases from V and 4 bases from J, with 18 bases between. Here the CDR3 reads CASELQGAAYEQYF. The CDR3 DNA reads as TGTGCCAGCGAACTCCAGGGTGCCGCGTACGAGCAGTACTTC.

On this clone: Other DNA sequences in the sample encode the same CDR3. This sequence joins TRBV19 and TRBJ1-5; no reliable D call. V dropped 2 bases and J dropped 0 bases, with 5 bases sitting between them. Germline V gene data show CDR1 as LNHDA and CDR2 as SQIVND (reference sequence). This CDR3 has 14 amino acids. The CDR3 sequence is CASSIRDSNQPQHF. The CDR3, as DNA: TGTGCCAGTAGTATACGGGATAGCAATCAGCCCCAGCATTTT.

This chain links TRBV5-1 with TRBJ2-3; 15 bases fit TRBD2. The trim removed 0 bases at V and 2 bases at J, leaving 7 bases unmatched. The CDR3 runs 19 residues. CDR1 and CDR2 (germline): SGHRS, YFSETQ. Here the CDR3 reads CASSLGTSGGASYTDTQYF. The CDR3 DNA sequence: TGCGCCAGCAGCTTGGGGACTAGCGGGGGGGCCAGTTACACAGATACGCAGTATTTT. The whole variable domain, remainder taken from reference TRBV5-1 and TRBJ2-3, is KAGVTQTPRYLIKTRGQQVTLSCSPISGHRSVSWYQQTPGQGLQFLFEYFSETQRNKGNFPGRFSGRQFSNSRSEMNVSTLELGDSALYLCASSLGTSGGASYTDTQYFGPGTRLTVL.

The chain recombines TRBV27 with TRBJ2-7; 7 positions agree with TRBD2. Trimming at V came to 5 bases and at J to 3 bases, leaving 7 bases not matched to a gene. Germline CDR1 MNHEY, CDR2 SMNVEV (reference sequence). The length of the CDR3 is 14 residues. The CDR3 region is CASSPRGEGYEQYF. CDR3 in DNA: TGTGCCAGCAGTCCCCGGGGGGAGGGCTACGAGCAGTACTTC.

This clone came up once. J is TRBJ2-1 and V is TRBV6-2 or TRBV6-3, with 11 nucleotides matching TRBD2. Germline CDR1 MNHEY, CDR2 SVGEGT. V lost 2 bases and J lost 8; bases outside the gene matches: 11. The CDR3 covers 17 residues. For the CDR3, the DNA is TGTGCCAGCAGTTACCCTCCTAGCGGGGGGCCAGGGGATGAGCAGTTCTTC. Encoded protein: CASSYPPSGGPGDEQFF.

J is TRBJ1-4 and V is TRBV7-8; 8 bases map to TRBD1. Per germline, CDR1 SGHVS and CDR2 FQNEAQ. This CDR3 is 18 amino acids long. The ends lost 2 bases at V and 6 bases at J; junction bases unmatched: 14. DNA for the CDR3: TGTGCCAGCAGCTTAAGGTGGTACAGGGGGGGTCGTGATGAAAAACTGTTTTTT. This codes for CASSLRWYRGGRDEKLFF.

As for this clone: A junction boundary mismatches the germline segment, possibly from a read error. The chain couples TRBV11-2 to TRBJ2-2; no definite D call. CDR3 length: 11 residues. CDR1 SGHAT and CDR2 FQNNGV come from the germline V gene. In DNA, the CDR3 is TGTGCCAGCACCAACAGCGGGGAGCTGTTTTTT. It yields the protein CASTNSGELFF.

The chain is built from TRBV11-2 and TRBJ1-6, with D perhaps matching TRBD1 (5 bases). V gave up 1 base and J gave up 6 bases, with 10 bases separating them. The CDR3 is 15 residues long. CDR1 is SGHAT and CDR2 is FQNNGV in the germline V gene. CDR3 protein: CASSLVGRANSPLHF. As DNA, the CDR3 is TGTGCCAGCAGCTTAGTCGGCAGGGCTAATTCACCCCTCCACTTT.

J is TRBJ2-7 and V is TRBV4-1; the D gene is possibly TRBD2 (5 bases). CDR3 length: 15 amino acids. The V gene lost 4 bases and the J gene lost 1 base, with 14 bases spanning the gap. CDR1 and CDR2 from the germline V gene are MGHRA and YSYEKL. The CDR3 protein is CASSLGEGISYEQYF. As DNA, the CDR3 is TGCGCCAGCAGCCTCGGGGAAGGGATATCCTACGAGCAGTACTTC.

The chain links TRBV28 to TRBJ1-3; TRBD1 is a possible D gene (6 bases). The V gene lost 8 bases and the J gene lost 4 bases, with 15 bases spanning the gap. CDR3 length: 14 amino acids. The germline V gene encodes CDR1 MDHEN and CDR2 SYDVKM. The CDR3 loop reads CASGRGASGNTIYF. In DNA form, the CDR3 reads TGTGCCAGCGGGCGGGGGGCATCGGGAAACACCATATATTTT.

The rearrangement joins TRBV10-3 to TRBJ1-5; tentatively, D is TRBD1 (5 bases). Trimming left V 6 bases short and J 7 bases short, with 13 bases between. Germline CDR1 ENHRY, CDR2 SYGVKD. This CDR3 is built from 13 residues. The DNA of the CDR3 is TGTGCCATCAGGGCAGGGATCGGACAGCCCCAGCATTTT. Its protein product is CAIRAGIGQPQHF.

The chain carries TRBV28 and TRBJ1-2, with 8 bases that match TRBD1. Germline V CDR1 and CDR2: MDHEN, SYDVKM. The CDR3 covers 14 residues. Losses at the gene ends were 8 bases for V and 4 bases for J; bases not matched to a gene: 9. The CDR3 region is CASHTGTGGYGYTF. Here the CDR3 DNA reads TGTGCCAGCCATACCGGGACAGGAGGCTATGGCTACACCTTC.

The chain joins TRBV2 to TRBJ1-2; D is possibly TRBD1 (6 bases). V was clipped by 4 bases and J by 3 bases, with 6 bases between them. The CDR3 is 12 residues long. CDR1 SNHLY and CDR2 FYNNEI come from the germline V gene. The CDR3 sequence is CASSGTDYGYTF. The CDR3 DNA reads TGTGCCAGCAGTGGGACAGACTATGGCTACACCTTC.

The genes are TRBV4-2 and TRBJ1-3; D is uncertain. Germline CDR1 is LGHNA and CDR2 is YNFKEQ. Trimming pared 2 bases from V and 8 bases from J, leaving 10 bases between. CDR3 length equals 13 residues. The CDR3 DNA is TGTGCCAGCAGCCAACAGCGTCGGGACACCATATATTTT. Translated, it gives CASSQQRRDTIYF.

DNA of the CDR3: TGTGCCAGCAGGGGGACTTTGTACACTGAAGCTTTCTTT. Its protein is CASRGTLYTEAFF. The chain couples TRBV6-5 to TRBJ1-1, with a possible D match to TRBD1 (5 bases). From germline, CDR1 is MNHEY and CDR2 SVGAGI. CDR3 length: 13 amino acids. The V end lost 6 bases, the J end lost 3 bases, and 11 bases lay between the germline ends.

J is TRBJ2-2 and V is TRBV6-5, with D unclear. CDR1 and CDR2 from the germline V gene are MNHEY and SVGAGI. V was trimmed by 2 bases and J by 3 bases, leaving 4 bases between them. This CDR3 comprises 13 residues. The DNA of the CDR3 is TGTGCCAGCAGTTACGAGTACACCGGGGAGCTGTTTTTT. It yields the protein CASSYEYTGELFF.

The chain links TRBV10-2 to TRBJ1-2, with D possibly TRBD1 on 5 matching bases. Per germline, CDR1 WSHSY and CDR2 SAAADI. The CDR3 sequence is 14 residues long. The ends were cut back, 5 bases at V and 4 bases at J, with 14 bases in the middle. CDR3 coding DNA: TGCGCCAGCAGTCCGACGGGGGTGGGCTATGGCTACACCTTC. Translated, it gives CASSPTGVGYGYTF.

This chain joins TRBV18 and TRBJ1-1; TRBD1 aligns across 9 bases. V shed 6 bases, J shed 0 bases, and the junction held 8 bases outside the gene matches. Germline CDR1 is KGHSH and CDR2 is LQKENI. The CDR3 runs 16 residues. The CDR3 region is CASSARDRVMNTEAFF. In DNA, the CDR3 is TGTGCCAGCTCGGCCCGGGACAGGGTAATGAACACTGAAGCTTTCTTT.

This clone was seen only once. This chain joins TRBV4-1 and TRBJ1-4, with 10 bases lining up with TRBD1. The V gene's germline CDR1 is MGHRA and CDR2 YSYEKL. This CDR3 is built from 17 residues. The V and J ends lost 4 bases and 1 base, in that order; junction bases with no gene match: 6. This CDR3 reads CASSLSRDRGTNEKLFF. In nucleotides, the CDR3 is TGCGCCAGCAGCCTGTCCCGGGACAGGGGAACTAATGAAAAACTGTTTTTT.

Only one count was recorded for this clone. The V call is TRBV4-1, the J call TRBJ2-1, with no clear D. Between the trimmed V and J ends, which lost 4 bases and 6 bases, there was a span of 13 bases. Germline V gene data show CDR1 as MGHRA and CDR2 as YSYEKL. The CDR3 sequence is 14 residues long. CDR3 bases: TGCGCCAGCAGCCCCGAGGCCTTTCGCAATGAGCAGTTCTTC. Translating gives CASSPEAFRNEQFF.

This clone appeared a single time. The J gene is TRBJ2-5, the V gene TRBV5-5, with D uncertain. The V end was cut by 1 base, the J end by 0 bases, with 7 bases between. Germline V gene sequence: CDR1 SGHKS, CDR2 YYEKEE (reference sequence). This CDR3 spans 14 amino acids. CDR3 sequence: CASSLILNQETQYF. The CDR3 DNA reads TGTGCCAGCAGCTTGATATTAAACCAAGAGACCCAGTACTTC.

The chain employs TRBV19 and TRBJ2-1; D might be TRBD2 (6 bases). Per the germline V gene, CDR1 is LNHDA and CDR2 is SQIVND (reference sequence). This CDR3 has 14 residues. Deletions cut 0 bases from V and 10 bases from J, with 13 bases between. The CDR3 region has the DNA TGTGCCAGTAGTATAGATGCGGGGTCGGGAGAGCAGTTCTTC. It is translated as CASSIDAGSGEQFF.

The CDR3 DNA reads as TGTGCCAGCAGTTACGAGAGCGACACTGAAGCTTTCTTT. Protein sequence: CASSYESDTEAFF. The chain links TRBV6-5 to TRBJ1-1; D gene unclear. Germline lookup yields CDR1 MNHEY and CDR2 SVGAGI. Between the trimmed V and J ends, which lost 2 bases and 3 bases, there was a span of 7 bases. This CDR3 contains 13 residues.

The chain has TRBV20-1 and TRBJ2-2; TRBD1 is a possible D gene (6 bases). V lost 3 bases and J 0 bases, leaving 11 bases between the germline ends. Germline CDR1 and CDR2: DFQATT and SNEGSKA (reference sequence). The CDR3 is made up of 15 amino acids. The CDR3 DNA reads TGCAGTGCTAGTAGAGGGGGACCGAACACCGGGGAGCTGTTTTTT. Its protein is CSASRGGPNTGELFF.

This clone was counted only a few times. The V call is TRBV2, the J call TRBJ2-7; 9 bases align to TRBD1. The CDR3 totals 17 residues. CDR1 SNHLY and CDR2 FYNNEI come from the germline V gene. The V and J ends lost 8 bases and 0 bases, in that order; junction bases with no gene match: 14. CDR3 DNA: TGTGCCAGCCAAGCATATACTACAGGGGGCATCTCCTACGAGCAGTACTTC. Residues: CASQAYTTGGISYEQYF.

V is TRBV6-5 and J is TRBJ2-6, with a weak D call TRBD2 (5 bases). Germline CDR1 MNHEY, CDR2 SVGAGI. The CDR3 length is 13 residues. Trimming shortened V by 6 bases and J by 5 bases, and 8 bases separated the two germline ends. CDR3 region: CASSGIRANVLTF. DNA of the CDR3: TGTGCCAGCAGCGGGATTAGGGCCAACGTCCTGACTTTC.

The V and J genes are TRBV6-5 and TRBJ1-1; TRBD1 matches 8 bases. The CDR3 runs 15 residues. Trimming cost V 2 bases and J 0 bases; bases outside gene matches: 2. Germline V gene data show CDR1 as MNHEY and CDR2 as SVGAGI. CDR3 bases: TGTGCCAGCAGTTACAGGGACAGGTTGAACACTGAAGCTTTCTTT. This sequence encodes CASSYRDRLNTEAFF.

This clone appeared a single time. This chain joins TRBV5-5 and TRBJ1-4; perhaps TRBD1 as D (5 bases). Trimming removed 3 bases from V and 7 bases from J, with 10 bases in between. The CDR3 is 13 amino acids. Germline assignment: CDR1 SGHKS and CDR2 YYEKEE (reference sequence). The CDR3 DNA reads TGTGCCAGCAGCTCGCCGGGGGGTGAAAAACTGTTTTTT. This codes for CASSSPGGEKLFF. Based on the CDR3 plus reference TRBV5-5 and TRBJ1-4, the full variable domain is DAGVTQSPTHLIKTRGQQVTLRCSPISGHKSVSWYQQVLGQGPQFIFQYYEKEERGRGNFPDRFSARQFPNYSSELNVNALLLGDSALYLCASSSPGGEKLFFGSGTQLSVL.